Listed below are T cell receptor beta chains from one sample, sequenced in a study of T cell responses to AZD1222 COVID-19 vaccine. Using immunoSEQ multiplex PCR, the repertoire was profiled, and TCRdb retains in-frame clones only, with some absent. The data show tens of thousands of clones, roughly 86% seen once. The sample here was peripheral blood, taken on day 0 of AZD1222 vaccination. These receptors originate from an adult in good health. CDR3s include the opening cysteine and the closing phenylalanine or tryptophan. The order of the fields is D gene, V gene, clone size, J gene, CDR3 DNA, CDR3 protein. The D gene is left open where the match is weak. Where a row states a size, it is once, few, many or the class of an expanded clone; other rows omit it.

d_call: TRBD1; v_call: TRBV6-4; clone_size: few; j_call: TRBJ2-3; cdr3_nt: TGTGCCAGCAGTGCCGGGACAGGGGGCACAGATACGCAGTATTTT; cdr3_aa: CASSAGTGGTDTQYF
d_call: NA; v_call: TRBV10-1; clone_size: NA; j_call: TRBJ2-1; cdr3_nt: TGCGCCAGCAGTGAGAGAGTTGAGGGATACAATGAGCAGTTCTTC; cdr3_aa: CASSERVEGYNEQFF
d_call: NA; v_call: TRBV6-2/TRBV6-3; clone_size: NA; j_call: TRBJ1-1; cdr3_nt: TGTGCCAGCAGTTACTCGTGGGTTCGGATGAGGGACACTGAAGCTTTCTTT; cdr3_aa: CASSYSWVRMRDTEAFF
d_call: NA; v_call: TRBV28; clone_size: NA; j_call: TRBJ1-2; cdr3_nt: TGTGCCAGCAGTATCCAGTCTCCGATTAAATATGGCTACACCTTC; cdr3_aa: CASSIQSPIKYGYTF
d_call: NA; v_call: TRBV5-5; clone_size: NA; j_call: TRBJ2-6; cdr3_nt: TGTGCCAGCAGCTTTGGACCGAGCCAGACTGGGGCCAACGTCCTGACTTTC; cdr3_aa: CASSFGPSQTGANVLTF
d_call: NA; v_call: TRBV7-2; clone_size: NA; j_call: TRBJ1-3; cdr3_nt: TGTGCCAGCAGCACTAGGGACTCTGGAAACACCATATATTTT; cdr3_aa: CASSTRDSGNTIYF
d_call: NA; v_call: TRBV19; clone_size: NA; j_call: TRBJ1-2; cdr3_nt: TGTGCCAGTAATGAAGGGGCGCGGGGCTACACCTTC; cdr3_aa: CASNEGARGYTF
d_call: NA; v_call: TRBV2; clone_size: NA; j_call: TRBJ1-6; cdr3_nt: TGTGCCAGCAGTGAAGTCCCAGGGGTTTCACCCCTCCACTTT; cdr3_aa: CASSEVPGVSPLHF
d_call: NA; v_call: TRBV4-2; clone_size: NA; j_call: TRBJ1-1; cdr3_nt: TGTGCCAGCAGCCAAGATCGAGTGTCTGAAGCTTTCTTT; cdr3_aa: CASSQDRVSEAFF
d_call: NA; v_call: TRBV28; clone_size: NA; j_call: TRBJ1-5; cdr3_nt: TGTGCCAGCAGTTTATTAGTGACGTCGTTTCAGCCCCAGCATTTT; cdr3_aa: CASSLLVTSFQPQHF
d_call: NA; v_call: TRBV7-9; clone_size: NA; j_call: TRBJ1-1; cdr3_nt: TGTGCCAGCAGCCCCGGGGAGAACACTGAAGCTTTCTTT; cdr3_aa: CASSPGENTEAFF
d_call: NA; v_call: TRBV19; clone_size: NA; j_call: TRBJ1-1; cdr3_nt: TGTGCCAGTAGTAAAGGGGTCAGCGTATTTTGGACTGAAGCTTTCTTT; cdr3_aa: CASSKGVSVFWTEAFF
d_call: NA; v_call: TRBV19; clone_size: NA; j_call: TRBJ1-1; cdr3_nt: TGTGCCAGTACCTCGGACACGGTGAACACTGAAGCTTTCTTT; cdr3_aa: CASTSDTVNTEAFF
d_call: NA; v_call: TRBV29-1; clone_size: once; j_call: TRBJ2-1; cdr3_nt: TGCAGCGTGGGGGACAATGAGCAGTTCTTC; cdr3_aa: CSVGDNEQFF
d_call: TRBD2; v_call: TRBV4-2; clone_size: NA; j_call: TRBJ2-3; cdr3_nt: TGTGCCAGCAGCCCCGGACTAGGGACTAGCACAGATACGCAGTATTTT; cdr3_aa: CASSPGLGTSTDTQYF
d_call: NA; v_call: TRBV2; clone_size: NA; j_call: TRBJ2-7; cdr3_nt: TGTGCCAGCAGTGAAAATAGGGGCCTCTACGAGCAGTACTTC; cdr3_aa: CASSENRGLYEQYF
d_call: NA; v_call: TRBV5-5; clone_size: NA; j_call: TRBJ1-1; cdr3_nt: TGTGCCAGCAGCTTGTCGAGTGAAGCTTTCTTT; cdr3_aa: CASSLSSEAFF
d_call: NA; v_call: TRBV7-6; clone_size: NA; j_call: TRBJ2-7; cdr3_nt: TGTGCCAGCAGTGCGACAGGTTCCTCCTACGAGCAGTACTTC; cdr3_aa: CASSATGSSYEQYF
d_call: NA; v_call: TRBV18; clone_size: NA; j_call: TRBJ1-4; cdr3_nt: TGTGCCAGCTCACCTCAGCAGTTCTTTCAAGGCTTTAATGAAAAACTGTTTTTT; cdr3_aa: CASSPQQFFQGFNEKLFF
d_call: NA; v_call: TRBV21-1; clone_size: NA; j_call: TRBJ1-6; cdr3_nt: TGTGCCAGCAGCAAAGTAAGAAGCAGAAGCTCCTATAATTCACCCCTCCACTTT; cdr3_aa: CASSKVRSRSSYNSPLHF
d_call: NA; v_call: TRBV9; clone_size: NA; j_call: TRBJ1-1; cdr3_nt: TGTGCCAGCAGCGTAGCGGTTGGGAACACTGAAGCTTTCTTT; cdr3_aa: CASSVAVGNTEAFF
d_call: TRBD1; v_call: TRBV7-8; clone_size: NA; j_call: TRBJ1-6; cdr3_nt: TGTGCCAGCAGCCCGACAGGGAACAATTCACCCCTCCACTTT; cdr3_aa: CASSPTGNNSPLHF
d_call: NA; v_call: TRBV15; clone_size: NA; j_call: TRBJ1-5; cdr3_nt: TGTGCCACCAGCAGAGAATTACAGGGTGGGAGCAATCAGCCCCAGCATTTT; cdr3_aa: CATSRELQGGSNQPQHF
d_call: NA; v_call: TRBV15; clone_size: NA; j_call: TRBJ1-4; cdr3_nt: TGTGCCACCAGCAGACCTCAGGGGACCCCTAATGAAAAACTGTTTTTT; cdr3_aa: CATSRPQGTPNEKLFF
d_call: NA; v_call: TRBV7-2; clone_size: NA; j_call: TRBJ1-6; cdr3_nt: TGTGCCAGCAGCCAGCAACAGGGAGGGAGTACACCCCTCCACTTT; cdr3_aa: CASSQQQGGSTPLHF
d_call: NA; v_call: TRBV5-1; clone_size: NA; j_call: TRBJ2-5; cdr3_nt: TGCGCCAGCAGCTTGGGGGCCGGGGAGACCCAGTACTTC; cdr3_aa: CASSLGAGETQYF
d_call: TRBD2; v_call: TRBV27; clone_size: NA; j_call: TRBJ2-7; cdr3_nt: TGTGCCAGCAGGACGACTAGCGGGGACGAGCAGTACTTC; cdr3_aa: CASRTTSGDEQYF
d_call: TRBD2; v_call: TRBV7-2; clone_size: NA; j_call: TRBJ2-7; cdr3_nt: TGTGCCAGCAGCGTCACACTAGCGGGTGGGAGACGGCAGTACTTC; cdr3_aa: CASSVTLAGGRRQYF
d_call: NA; v_call: TRBV10-2; clone_size: NA; j_call: TRBJ1-5; cdr3_nt: TGCGCCAGCAGTCAAGAAGGAACTGGAAATCAGCCCCAGCATTTT; cdr3_aa: CASSQEGTGNQPQHF
d_call: TRBD1; v_call: TRBV19; clone_size: NA; j_call: TRBJ2-2; cdr3_nt: TGTGCCAGTAGTGCCCCTTGGACAGGGTACTCCGGGGAGCTGTTTTTT; cdr3_aa: CASSAPWTGYSGELFF
d_call: TRBD2; v_call: TRBV2; clone_size: NA; j_call: TRBJ2-1; cdr3_nt: TGTGCCAGTGGACTAGCGATTTACAATGAGCAGTTCTTC; cdr3_aa: CASGLAIYNEQFF
d_call: NA; v_call: TRBV10-3; clone_size: NA; j_call: TRBJ2-7; cdr3_nt: TGTGCCATCAGTGAGTCCGGGACCTACGAGCAGTACTTC; cdr3_aa: CAISESGTYEQYF
d_call: NA; v_call: TRBV6-1; clone_size: NA; j_call: TRBJ1-6; cdr3_nt: TGTGCCAGCAGCCTCCGGGACCAAAATAATTCACCCCTCCACTTT; cdr3_aa: CASSLRDQNNSPLHF
d_call: TRBD1; v_call: TRBV19; clone_size: NA; j_call: TRBJ1-5; cdr3_nt: TGTGCCAGTGACGGACAGGCCCGGGGCAATCAGCCCCAGCATTTT; cdr3_aa: CASDGQARGNQPQHF
d_call: NA; v_call: TRBV6-5; clone_size: NA; j_call: TRBJ2-1; cdr3_nt: TGTGCCAGCAGTATAGATTACTCCTACAATGAGCAGTTCTTC; cdr3_aa: CASSIDYSYNEQFF
d_call: TRBD1; v_call: TRBV18; clone_size: NA; j_call: TRBJ1-2; cdr3_nt: TGTGCCAGCTCACCCCAGTTACAACAGGGGGCTTGGGGCTACACCTTC; cdr3_aa: CASSPQLQQGAWGYTF
d_call: TRBD1; v_call: TRBV3-1/TRBV3-2; clone_size: NA; j_call: TRBJ1-1; cdr3_nt: TGTGCCAGCAAGGCGGACAGGGCGAACACTGAAGCTTTCTTT; cdr3_aa: CASKADRANTEAFF
d_call: NA; v_call: TRBV27; clone_size: NA; j_call: TRBJ2-3; cdr3_nt: TGTGCCAGCAGTTTGCTAGGCCTCACAGATACGCAGTATTTT; cdr3_aa: CASSLLGLTDTQYF
d_call: NA; v_call: TRBV14; clone_size: once; j_call: TRBJ1-2; cdr3_nt: TGTGCCAGCAGCCAAGGGGGCCTCTATGGCTACACCTTC; cdr3_aa: CASSQGGLYGYTF
d_call: NA; v_call: TRBV28; clone_size: NA; j_call: TRBJ1-5; cdr3_nt: TGTGCCAGCAGTCACTCGGGACTCCATAGCAATCAGCCCCAGCATTTT; cdr3_aa: CASSHSGLHSNQPQHF
d_call: TRBD1; v_call: TRBV27; clone_size: medium-sized; j_call: TRBJ1-1; cdr3_nt: TGTGCCAGCAGTGGACAGGGTATGAACACTGAAGCTTTCTTT; cdr3_aa: CASSGQGMNTEAFF
d_call: NA; v_call: TRBV7-2; clone_size: NA; j_call: TRBJ2-3; cdr3_nt: TGTGCCAGCAGGGACTACACAGATACGCAGTATTTT; cdr3_aa: CASRDYTDTQYF
d_call: NA; v_call: TRBV29-1; clone_size: once; j_call: TRBJ2-2; cdr3_nt: TGCAGCGTTGAAGATCGTCTAGGGACTTGGGGCACCGGGGAGCTGTTTTTT; cdr3_aa: CSVEDRLGTWGTGELFF
d_call: NA; v_call: TRBV28; clone_size: once; j_call: TRBJ1-1; cdr3_nt: TGTGCCAGCAGTTTTACGGGGGGAACTGAAGCTTTCTTT; cdr3_aa: CASSFTGGTEAFF
d_call: NA; v_call: TRBV6-2/TRBV6-3; clone_size: NA; j_call: TRBJ2-7; cdr3_nt: TGTGCCAGCAGTTACATGGGATCCTCCTACGAGCAGTACTTC; cdr3_aa: CASSYMGSSYEQYF